These T cell receptor beta chains were read from a single sample in a study of CD8+ T cells in alopecia areata. Repertoires were generated with immunoSEQ multiplex PCR, while TCRdb's copy carries only in-frame clones and drops some. The sample lists 110,000 or so clones, approximately 55% seen once, with 3% to 3.5% in the top ten. This specimen consisted of CD4+ T cells sorted from blood, obtained at week 24, from a patient treated with tofacitinib. The receptors derive from a human donor with alopecia areata. Both conserved end residues are part of each CDR3. The order of the fields is J gene, clone size, D gene, V gene, CDR3 protein, CDR3 DNA. A D gene is named only where the DNA matches it firmly. Not every row has a clone size; where given, it reads once, few, many or a size class.

j_gene: TRBJ2-6; abundance: -; d_gene: TRBD2; v_gene: TRBV2; CDR3aa: CASMASGYLSGANVLTF; CDR3nt: TGTGCCAGCATGGCTAGCGGTTACCTCTCTGGGGCCAACGTCCTGACTTTC
j_gene: TRBJ2-2; abundance: few; d_gene: TRBD1; v_gene: TRBV5-6; CDR3aa: CASSYGQGAGELFF; CDR3nt: TGTGCCAGCAGCTACGGACAGGGGGCCGGGGAGCTGTTTTTT
j_gene: TRBJ1-2; abundance: -; d_gene: TRBD1; v_gene: TRBV7-2; CDR3aa: CASTPGQGYGYTF; CDR3nt: TGTGCCAGCACACCGGGACAGGGCTATGGCTACACCTTC
j_gene: TRBJ2-1; abundance: once; d_gene: -; v_gene: TRBV7-8; CDR3aa: CASRTGVGHEQFF; CDR3nt: TGTGCCAGCAGAACCGGGGTGGGGCATGAGCAGTTCTTC
j_gene: TRBJ1-2; abundance: -; d_gene: -; v_gene: TRBV6-4; CDR3aa: CASKPRQEYYGYTF; CDR3nt: TGTGCCAGCAAGCCGCGACAGGAGTACTATGGCTACACCTTC
j_gene: TRBJ2-5; abundance: -; d_gene: -; v_gene: TRBV15; CDR3aa: CATSRLAGEETQYF; CDR3nt: TGTGCCACCAGCAGACTTGCAGGGGAAGAGACCCAGTACTTC
j_gene: TRBJ1-2; abundance: -; d_gene: -; v_gene: TRBV29-1; CDR3aa: CSVDDRRYGYTF; CDR3nt: TGCAGCGTTGATGACAGACGTTATGGCTACACCTTC
j_gene: TRBJ1-1; abundance: few; d_gene: -; v_gene: TRBV5-1; CDR3aa: CASSLAIGTLNTEAFF; CDR3nt: TGCGCCAGCAGCTTGGCCATCGGGACACTTAACACTGAAGCTTTCTTT
j_gene: TRBJ2-5; abundance: -; d_gene: -; v_gene: TRBV11-2; CDR3aa: CASGPGRETQYF; CDR3nt: TGTGCCAGCGGGCCCGGTAGGGAGACCCAGTACTTC
j_gene: TRBJ2-1; abundance: -; d_gene: TRBD2; v_gene: TRBV2; CDR3aa: CASSELIAGGPNEQFF; CDR3nt: TGTGCCAGCAGTGAATTAATTGCGGGGGGGCCCAATGAGCAGTTCTTC
j_gene: TRBJ1-2; abundance: -; d_gene: TRBD1; v_gene: TRBV4-3; CDR3aa: CASSQVGWDSDYGYTF; CDR3nt: TGCGCCAGCAGCCAAGTCGGCTGGGACAGCGACTATGGCTACACCTTC
j_gene: TRBJ1-1; abundance: -; d_gene: -; v_gene: TRBV10-3; CDR3aa: CAIKGGPDTEAFF; CDR3nt: TGTGCCATCAAGGGGGGACCGGACACTGAAGCTTTCTTT
j_gene: TRBJ2-7; abundance: -; d_gene: -; v_gene: TRBV30; CDR3aa: CAWSVSLEQYF; CDR3nt: TGTGCCTGGAGTGTAAGTCTGGAGCAGTACTTC